The 2 T cell receptor beta chains given below trace back to one sample, sequenced in a study of cytomegalovirus exposure and HLA in healthy donors. The PCR made use of 60 Vbeta and 13 Jbeta primers. The data were produced by immunoSEQ multiplex PCR, yet TCRdb's version contains in-frame clones alone and is incomplete. The sample lists about 130,000 clones, 80% seen once, with approximately 10% in the top ten. Input material: PBMCs. Every receptor here comes from a man aged 25-45 years in good health and CMV-seropositive.

The V call is TRBV6-6, the J call TRBJ2-3; 8 positions match TRBD1. Trimming at V came to 5 bases and at J to 3 bases, leaving 7 bases not matched to a gene. Germline lookup yields CDR1 MNHNY and CDR2 SVGAGI (reference sequence). This CDR3 region has 15 residues. The CDR3 coding sequence is TGTGCCAGCAGTCCTGGACAGGGAAGGACAGATACGCAGTATTTT. Its protein is CASSPGQGRTDTQYF.

This clone occurred once. The DNA of the CDR3 is TGTGCCAGCAGCTTTGCGACAGGGCGGGATGAGCAGTTCTTC. It translates to CASSFATGRDEQFF. The rearrangement links TRBV5-6 to TRBJ2-1, with TRBD1 identical over 7 bases. Germline assignment: CDR1 SGHDT and CDR2 YYEEEE. The CDR3 spans 14 residues. V shed 2 bases, J shed 8 bases, and the junction held 7 bases outside the gene matches. The variable domain in full, with the rest retrieved from reference TRBV5-6 and TRBJ2-1, is DAGVTQSPTHLIKTRGQQVTLRCSPKSGHDTVSWYQQALGQGPQFIFQYYEEEERQRGNFPDRFSGHQFPNYSSELNVNALLLGDSALYLCASSFATGRDEQFFGPGTRLTVL.